The 7 T cell receptor beta chains presented below share a single source sample, sequenced in a study of cytomegalovirus exposure and HLA in healthy donors. Using immunoSEQ multiplex PCR, the repertoire was profiled, and TCRdb retains in-frame clones only, with some absent. The top ten clones hold under 0.8% of a sample with 130,000 to 150,000 clones, roughly nine tenths of them seen once. Sequencing was carried out using PBMCs. These receptors were taken from a young man in good health and CMV-seronegative.

The rearrangement links TRBV5-4 to TRBJ2-3; tentative D call: TRBD2 (6 bases). Deletions cut 4 bases from V and 2 bases from J, with 8 bases between. The CDR3 spans 13 residues. Germline CDR1 is SGHNT and CDR2 is YYREEE (reference sequence). The CDR3 nucleotides are TGTGCCAGCAGCGGGACTTTCACAGATACGCAGTATTTT. Translated, it gives CASSGTFTDTQYF.

This clone showed up just a few times. This chain joins TRBV2 and TRBJ2-7, with 7 positions matching TRBD1. CDR3 length: 16 residues. CDR1 and CDR2 (germline): SNHLY, FYNNEI. The V segment lost 4 bases and the J segment 4 bases; nucleotides outside the gene matches: 13. The CDR3 DNA is TGTGCCAGCAGTGGAGTTAAAAGACAGGGAGCATACGAGCAGTACTTC. Protein sequence: CASSGVKRQGAYEQYF. Complete variable domain (other parts from reference TRBV2 and TRBJ2-7): EPEVTQTPSHQVTQMGQEVILRCVPISNHLYFYWYRQILGQKVEFLVSFYNNEISEKSEIFDDQFSVERPDGSNFTLKIRSTKLEDSAMYFCASSGVKRQGAYEQYFGPGTRLTVT.

V usage is TRBV10-2 and J usage is TRBJ2-7; possible D gene TRBD1, 6 bases. CDR1 and CDR2 from the germline V gene are WSHSY and SAAADI. This CDR3 has 15 residues. Trimming removed 3 bases from V and 3 bases from J, with 15 bases in between. The CDR3 sequence is CASSELGAGYYEQYV. CDR3 in DNA: TGCGCCAGCAGTGAATTGGGGGCAGGCTACTACGAGCAGTACGTC.

The chain has TRBV30 and TRBJ1-1; possibly TRBD1 for D (6 bases). This CDR3 has 13 amino acids. Deletions cut 3 bases from V and 2 bases from J, with 10 bases between. The germline gives CDR1 GTSNPN, CDR2 SVGIG (reference sequence). Here the CDR3 DNA reads TGTGCCTGGAGCGCAGGGGCTAACACTGAAGCTTTCTTT. Amino acids: CAWSAGANTEAFF. Looking up the rest from reference TRBV30 and TRBJ1-1 gives the full variable domain: SQTIHQWPATLVQPVGSPLSLECTVEGTSNPNLYWYRQAAGRGLQLLFYSVGIGQISSEVPQNLSASRPQDRQFILSSKKLLLSDSGFYLCAWSAGANTEAFFGQGTRLTVV.

The chain links TRBV10-3 to TRBJ1-3, with D unclear. The CDR3 covers 11 residues. Germline CDR1 is ENHRY and CDR2 is SYGVKD. Trimming took off 11 bases at V and 8 bases at J, with 13 bases between the two ends. CDR3 in amino acids: CAVLSGDTIYF. The CDR3 coding sequence is TGTGCCGTACTTAGCGGAGACACCATATATTTT.

This chain links TRBV7-9 with TRBJ2-7; possibly TRBD2 for D (6 bases). The CDR3 extends over 14 amino acids. Germline V CDR1 and CDR2: SEHNR, FQNEAQ (reference sequence). The V end was cut by 4 bases, the J end by 3 bases, with 13 bases between. The DNA of the CDR3 is TGTGCCAGCAGCTCCCGGGACTCGCACTACGAGCAGTACGTC. As protein: CASSSRDSHYEQYV.

Here the CDR3 reads CASSQDRGLGSNQPQHF. The CDR3 nucleotides are TGTGCCAGCAGCCAAGACAGGGGGCTCGGCAGCAATCAGCCCCAGCATTTT. The chain has TRBV7-9 and TRBJ1-5; 10 nucleotides agree with TRBD1. Trimming removed 5 bases from V and 1 base from J; junction bases left unmatched: 8. This CDR3 is built from 17 residues. Germline CDR1 SEHNR, CDR2 FQNEAQ (reference sequence).